This note documents a single T cell receptor (beta chain) sequence. Its antigen is as yet unknown. The source of the sample is a study of T cell responses to AZD1222 COVID-19 vaccine. Repertoires were generated with immunoSEQ multiplex PCR, while TCRdb's copy carries only in-frame clones and drops some. The sample consists of some 56,000 clones, roughly 87% of them appearing once. Study-wide findings and caveats: Within unmutated variant regions lay the reported targets of nearly half of spike-specific TCRs. Breadth and depth of Spike-specific TCRs rose after two AZD1222 doses. At study baseline, merely several AZD1222 recipients were seropositive. A mostly white British donor set with more females was recruited, and clonal diversity was possibly underestimated.

CDR1 and CDR2 from the germline V gene are MNHEY and SVGAGI. This CDR3 is built from 15 residues. V shed 0 bases and J 6 bases; nucleotides not matched to a gene: 5. The input for sequencing was peripheral blood, taken 28 days after the second AZD1222 dose. The V and J genes are TRBV6-5 and TRBJ1-5; TRBD1 matches 7 bases. The sequence derives from an adult who received the AZD1222 COVID-19 vaccine. Here the CDR3 reads CASSYSGAGGQPQHF. The CDR3 DNA follows: TGTGCCAGCAGTTACTCCGGAGCAGGGGGTCAGCCCCAGCATTTT.